One sample yielded the 16 T cell receptor beta chains listed below, sequenced in a study of T cells in Graves' hyperthyroidism and ophthalmopathy. RNA transcripts gave rise to amplified TCR beta CDR3 regions. The HTBI set primed first-round TCR CDR3 RT-PCR. TCRdb reprocessed the multiplex PCR reads via MiXCR and lists one record per CDR3 protein. The sample lists around 300,000 distinct CDR3 sequences; about 15% were seen once. Material: blood. The receptor source for this set is a woman between 50 and 59 years old with Graves' hyperthyroidism that later progressed to Graves' ophthalmopathy.

This clonotype was seen many times. The rearrangement joins TRBV9 to TRBJ2-5; 9 bases are shared with TRBD1. Germline V gives CDR1 SGDLS, CDR2 YYNGEE. The CDR3 covers 16 residues. Trimming cost V 3 bases and J 3 bases; bases outside gene matches: 9. CDR3 nucleotide sequence: TGTGCCAGCAGCGCAACCGGGACAGGGCTGGAAGAGACCCAGTACTTC. Its translation is CASSATGTGLEETQYF.

Many counts were recorded for this clonotype. This chain connects TRBV11-2 to TRBJ2-7; 10 bases are shared with TRBD2. The germline CDR1 and CDR2 sequences are SGHAT and FQNNGV. V dropped 2 bases and J dropped 12; count of bases not matched to a gene: 10. The CDR3 contains 14 residues. CDR3 nucleotide sequence: TGTGCCAGCAGCTTAAGGCGTACTAGCGGGATACGGTACTTC. Amino acid sequence: CASSLRRTSGIRYF.

To note about this clonotype: A much bigger clone sits one base away, suggesting this may be a read error. The gene calls are TRBV28 and TRBJ1-1, with a tentative D call TRBD1 (5 bases). V shed 7 bases and J shed 1 base, with 16 bases lying between them. CDR3 length equals 15 residues. Germline-derived CDR1 and CDR2 are MDHEN and SYDVKM. In DNA, the CDR3 is TGTGCCAGCAACCAACCCGAAGGACAGAACACTGAAGCTTTCTTT. It encodes CASNQPEGQNTEAFF.

The table lists this clonotype with many counts. This chain connects TRBV5-1 to TRBJ2-7; TRBD2 is a possible D gene (5 bases). Deletions cut 1 base from V and 7 bases from J, with 12 bases between. The V gene's germline CDR1 is SGHRS and CDR2 YFSETQ. The CDR3 totals 13 residues. The CDR3 region is CASSLTGFREQYF. The CDR3 nucleotides read TGCGCCAGCAGCTTGACGGGGTTTAGGGAGCAGTACTTC.

This clonotype has ten or more counts. In DNA form, the CDR3 reads TGTGCCAGCAGTCCCTGGGACTACCAATACGAGCAGTACTTC. As protein: CASSPWDYQYEQYF. The chain carries TRBV28 and TRBJ2-7, with 7 bases lining up with TRBD2. Germline trimming cut 5 bases from V and 4 bases from J; bases unmatched to any gene: 8. CDR1 is MDHEN, CDR2 SYDVKM, per germline. The CDR3 is 14 residues long. Drawing the rest from reference TRBV28 and TRBJ2-7, the complete variable domain is DVKVTQSSRYLVKRTGEKVFLECVQDMDHENMFWYRQDPGLGLRLIYFSYDVKMKEKGDIPEGYSVSREKKERFSLILESASTNQTSMYLCASSPWDYQYEQYFGPGTRLTVT.

This clonotype appeared many times. The DNA for the CDR3 is TGTGCCAGCTCACCGGACAGGGGGCAGTCACCCCTCCACTTT. Its translation is CASSPDRGQSPLHF. This chain uses TRBV18 with TRBJ1-6, with 11 bases aligning to TRBD1. V was clipped by 3 bases and J by 10 bases; unmatched bases: 2. The germline V gene encodes CDR1 KGHSH and CDR2 LQKENI. The CDR3 spans 14 residues. Using reference TRBV18 and TRBJ1-6 for the parts outside the CDR3, the full variable domain is NAGVMQNPRHLVRRRGQEARLRCSPMKGHSHVYWYRQLPEEGLKFMVYLQKENIIDESGMPKERFSAEFPKEGPSILRIQQVVRGDSAAYFCASSPDRGQSPLHFGNGTRLTVT.

There are a few counts of this clonotype. V is TRBV7-3 and J is TRBJ2-1; 14 nucleotides align to TRBD2. V was pared by 5 bases and J by 8 bases, with 20 bases of the junction left unmatched. CDR1 is SGHTA, CDR2 FQGTGA, per germline. CDR3 length equals 20 residues. Written as DNA, the CDR3 is TGTGCCAGCAGCCCCGAACCGGGACTAGCGGGAGTTTCCTATGGCGATGAGCAGTTCTTC. Protein product: CASSPEPGLAGVSYGDEQFF.

This chain links TRBV5-6 with TRBJ2-3, with D unresolved. CDR1 and CDR2 (germline): SGHDT, YYEEEE. This CDR3 has 14 residues. The germline V and J ends were trimmed by 2 bases and 4 bases, with 11 bases remaining between them. The CDR3 sequence is CASSLIGWADTQYF. The CDR3 DNA follows: TGTGCCAGCAGCTTAATTGGGTGGGCAGATACGCAGTATTTT.

This clonotype was recorded many times. This chain links TRBV14 with TRBJ1-2; 8 bases are shared with TRBD1. J was trimmed by 4 bases and V by 3 bases; bases with no gene match: 4. The CDR3 has 14 residues. Germline V gene lookup returns CDR1 SGHDN and CDR2 FVKESK. This CDR3 is CASSQLDRGYGYTF. In DNA, the CDR3 is TGTGCCAGCAGCCAGCTCGACAGGGGCTATGGCTACACCTTC.

The chain recombines TRBV19 with TRBJ2-7; D is perhaps TRBD1 (6 bases). The V end was cut by 3 bases, the J end by 0 bases, with 18 bases between. Germline assignment: CDR1 LNHDA and CDR2 SQIVND (reference sequence). This CDR3 region has 17 residues. CDR3 in DNA: TGTGCCAGTAGTATTCCGGGCCAACAGGGATCCTCCTACGAGCAGTACTTC. As protein: CASSIPGQQGSSYEQYF.

This clonotype was seen repeatedly, ten times or more. This chain uses TRBV18 with TRBJ1-4; D remains unclear. From germline, CDR1 is KGHSH and CDR2 LQKENI. This CDR3 region has 14 residues. The V gene lost 3 bases and the J gene lost 5 bases, with 10 bases spanning the gap. The CDR3 DNA reads TGTGCCAGCTCACCCACAGACGACAATGAAAAACTGTTTTTT. Translating gives CASSPTDDNEKLFF.

This clonotype was counted at least ten times. The gene calls are TRBV2 and TRBJ2-5; 8 bases match TRBD1. This CDR3 is built from 15 residues. Germline trimming cut 5 bases from V and 2 bases from J; bases unmatched to any gene: 7. The germline V gene has CDR1 SNHLY and CDR2 FYNNEI. For the CDR3, the DNA is TGTGCCAGCAGTCCAACCAGGGGGCTACAAGAGACCCAGTACTTC. Protein product: CASSPTRGLQETQYF.

This clonotype was counted ten times or more. The chain has TRBV3-1 and TRBJ2-1; 12 bases agree with TRBD1. The CDR3 runs to 16 residues. Trimming removed 0 bases from V and 9 bases from J; junction bases left unmatched: 6. The germline V gene encodes CDR1 LGHDT and CDR2 YNNKEL (reference sequence). The chain's CDR3 is CASSQDLGQGAVEQFF. The CDR3, as DNA: TGTGCCAGCAGCCAAGATCTGGGACAGGGGGCTGTTGAGCAGTTCTTC.

In this sample, this clonotype turned up many times. The chain carries TRBV2 and TRBJ2-3; TRBD1 or TRBD2 may be the D gene (5 bases each). Trimming cost V 6 bases and J 5 bases, with 6 bases left between them. This CDR3 contains 11 residues. Looked up from germline, CDR1 is SNHLY and CDR2 is FYNNEI. CDR3 loop: CASRGEDTQYF. The CDR3 DNA reads TGTGCCAGCAGGGGGGAAGATACGCAGTATTTT.

This clonotype was counted many times. This chain uses TRBV5-1 with TRBJ2-1, with 7 bases that match TRBD1. Germline-derived CDR1 and CDR2 are SGHRS and YFSETQ. The trim removed 3 bases at V and 1 base at J, leaving 1 base unmatched. This CDR3 is 14 amino acids long. As DNA, the CDR3 is TGCGCCAGCAGCTCGGGACAGTCCTACAATGAGCAGTTCTTC. This encodes CASSSGQSYNEQFF.

This clonotype was detected ten times or more. The chain is built from TRBV20-1 and TRBJ2-7; 9 bases match TRBD1. V lost 1 base to trimming and J lost 1 base; unmatched junction nucleotides: 8. Germline loops: CDR1 DFQATT, CDR2 SNEGSKA (reference sequence). This CDR3 is 16 amino acids long. The CDR3 sequence is CSARGLGGQGSYEQYF. The DNA of the CDR3 is TGCAGTGCTAGAGGTTTGGGGGGACAGGGATCCTACGAGCAGTACTTC.